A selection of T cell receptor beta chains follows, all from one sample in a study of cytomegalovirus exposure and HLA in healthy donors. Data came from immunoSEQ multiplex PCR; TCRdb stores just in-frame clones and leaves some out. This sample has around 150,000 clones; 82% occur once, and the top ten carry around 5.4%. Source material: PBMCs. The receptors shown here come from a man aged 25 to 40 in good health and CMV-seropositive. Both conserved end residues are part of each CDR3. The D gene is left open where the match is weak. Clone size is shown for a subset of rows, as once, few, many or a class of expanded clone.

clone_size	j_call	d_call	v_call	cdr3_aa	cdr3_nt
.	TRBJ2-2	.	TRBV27	CASSLDLYTGELFF	TGTGCCAGCAGTTTAGACTTGTACACCGGGGAGCTGTTTTTT
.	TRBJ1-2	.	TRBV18	CASSPGQREANYGYTF	TGTGCCAGCTCACCCGGTCAGAGGGAAGCTAACTATGGCTACACCTTC
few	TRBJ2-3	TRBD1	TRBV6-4	CASSDGTGGDTQYF	TGTGCCAGCAGTGACGGGACAGGGGGGGATACGCAGTATTTT
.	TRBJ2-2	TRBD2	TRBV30	CAWMGLADTGELFF	TGTGCCTGGATGGGACTAGCAGACACCGGGGAGCTGTTTTTT
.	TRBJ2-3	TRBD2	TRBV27	CASREGRDTQYF	TGTGCCAGTAGGGAGGGCCGAGATACGCAGTATTTT
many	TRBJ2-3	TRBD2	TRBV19	CASVGIAGDADTQYF	TGTGCCAGTGTTGGTATCGCGGGGGACGCAGATACGCAGTATTTT
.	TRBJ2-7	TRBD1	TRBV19	CASSRDSFYEQYF	TGTGCCAGTAGTCGGGACAGTTTCTACGAGCAGTACTTC
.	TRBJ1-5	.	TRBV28	CASRRSTGSGNQPQHF	TGTGCCAGCAGAAGATCGACAGGAAGCGGCAATCAGCCCCAGCATTTT
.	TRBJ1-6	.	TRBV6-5	CASNLRDYNSPLHF	TGTGCCAGCAATCTGCGGGACTACAATTCACCCCTCCACTTT
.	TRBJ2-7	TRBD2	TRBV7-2	CASSHWQRGDYEQYF	TGTGCCAGCTCCCATTGGCAGCGGGGGGACTACGAGCAGTACTTC
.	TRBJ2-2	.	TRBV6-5	CASSYSAGIPTGELFF	TGTGCCAGCAGTTACTCGGCGGGAATCCCCACCGGGGAGCTGTTTTTT
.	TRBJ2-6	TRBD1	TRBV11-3	CASSSTGQNSGANVLTF	TGTGCCAGCAGCTCAACGGGACAGAACTCTGGGGCCAACGTCCTGACTTTC
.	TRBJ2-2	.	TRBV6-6	CASSYSGGTTTGELFF	TGTGCCAGCAGTTACTCGGGGGGTACCACCACCGGGGAGCTGTTTTTT
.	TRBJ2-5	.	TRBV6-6	CASSSFPGTGQETQYF	TGTGCCAGCAGTTCCTTTCCGGGCACGGGGCAAGAGACCCAGTACTTC
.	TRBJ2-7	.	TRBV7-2	CASSPPGTRALEQYF	TGTGCCAGCAGCCCCCCCGGGACACGGGCCCTCGAGCAGTACTTC
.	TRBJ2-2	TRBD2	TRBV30	CAWAGLTNTGELFF	TGTGCCTGGGCGGGACTAACGAACACCGGGGAGCTGTTTTTT
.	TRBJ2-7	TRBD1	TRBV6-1	CASIGLRDRGYEQYF	TGTGCCAGCATCGGCCTCCGGGACAGGGGCTACGAGCAGTACTTC
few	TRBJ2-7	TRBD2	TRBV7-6	CASSFGGSSNEQYF	TGTGCCAGCAGCTTCGGCGGGAGTTCGAATGAGCAGTACTTC
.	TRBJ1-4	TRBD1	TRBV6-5	CASSRDRALNEKLFF	TGTGCCAGCAGTCGGGACAGGGCACTGAATGAAAAACTGTTTTTT
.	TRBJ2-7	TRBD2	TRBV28	CASSLASGGSYEQYF	TGTGCCAGCAGTTTAGCTAGCGGGGGGTCCTACGAGCAGTACTTC
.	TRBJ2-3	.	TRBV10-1	CASSEQQVTDTQYF	TGCGCCAGCAGTGAGCAGCAGGTCACAGATACGCAGTATTTT
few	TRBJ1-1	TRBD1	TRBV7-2	CASSADRVTEAFF	TGTGCCAGCAGCGCAGACAGGGTCACTGAAGCTTTCTTT
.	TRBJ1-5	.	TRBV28	CASSSPGVSNQPQHF	TGTGCCAGCAGTTCTCCAGGGGTCAGCAATCAGCCCCAGCATTTT
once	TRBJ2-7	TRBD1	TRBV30	CAFSRQGLGDEQYF	TGTGCCTTCTCCAGACAGGGGCTTGGGGACGAGCAGTACTTC
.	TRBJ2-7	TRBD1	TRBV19	CASSRDRYYEQYF	TGTGCCAGTAGCAGGGACAGGTACTACGAGCAGTACTTC
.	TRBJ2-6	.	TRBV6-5	CASSYSGSSGANVLTF	TGTGCCAGCAGTTACTCTGGGAGCTCTGGGGCCAACGTCCTGACTTTC
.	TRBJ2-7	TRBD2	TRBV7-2	CASSFSGGSYEQYF	TGTGCCAGCAGCTTTAGCGGGGGGTCCTACGAGCAGTACTTC
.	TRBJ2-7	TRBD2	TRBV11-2	CASSLVRGGLYEQYF	TGTGCCAGCAGCTTAGTGCGGGGGGGGCTCTACGAGCAGTACTTC
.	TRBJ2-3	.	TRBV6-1	CASGPWSTDTQYF	TGTGCCAGCGGCCCTTGGTCCACAGATACGCAGTATTTT
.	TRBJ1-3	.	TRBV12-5	CASGLGPGTIYF	TGTGCTAGTGGTTTGGGCCCGGGCACCATATATTTT
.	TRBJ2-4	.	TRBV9	CASSVADTNIQYF	TGTGCCAGCAGCGTAGCTGACACAAACATTCAGTACTTC
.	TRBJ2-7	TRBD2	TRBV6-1	CASSGGPASGAYEQYF	TGTGCCAGCAGTGGTGGCCCGGCTAGCGGAGCATACGAGCAGTACTTC